This T cell receptor (beta chain) was profiled in a study of OX40 agonist ivuxolimab in advanced cancers. Study-level background: Patients got intravenous ivuxolimab at 0.01 to 10 mg/kg every 2 weeks. Three partial responders included one hepatocellular carcinoma patient and two cutaneous melanoma patients.

Patients were excluded for autoimmune disease history or systemic immunosuppression. The length of the CDR3 is 14 residues. Germline CDR1 is MNHEY and CDR2 is SVGAGI. Between the trimmed V and J ends, which lost 0 bases and 4 bases, there was a span of 7 bases. Generated by immunoSEQ multiplex PCR, the TCRdb table keeps only in-frame clones and is missing some. The data hold about 64,000 clones, with 84% observed a single time. This clonotype was obtained from an adult with an advanced solid tumor such as melanoma, head and neck, liver or kidney cancer. The chain couples TRBV6-5 to TRBJ1-5; D gene ambiguous. The specimen comprised CD4+ or CD8+ T cells sorted from blood, sampled in a trial of the OX40 agonist ivuxolimab. The CDR3 is CASSYSGVNQPQHF. The CDR3 coding sequence is TGTGCCAGCAGTTACTCCGGGGTTAATCAGCCCCAGCATTTT.